Detailed here is one T cell receptor beta chain. The table lists this clonotype with many counts. This receptor's antigen is unknown. The input lacks base qualities; no much larger clone sits a single base away. The source of the sample is a study of read filtering for tumor transcriptome and immune sequencing (dated by TCRdb to the early 2020s). At the level of the whole study: Of the patients in the cohort, fewer than 20 were male and around 14 were female, and their mean age was around 64 years, with a range of roughly 47 to 80. Under revised international staging, roughly eight patients fell into R-ISS I, approximately 15 into R-ISS II and 7 into R-ISS III. Whole-transcriptome libraries were prepared with the TruSeq RNA Access Library Prep Kit after DNase treatment. TCR-region mapped reads per sample ranged from about 3.5 to 10.27 million with IR-seq versus only about 75 to 1273 with RNA-seq. Using the same bone marrow samples, the study compared TCR repertoires obtained by targeted immune repertoire sequencing with those obtained by bulk whole-transcriptome sequencing. A main aim was a read-filtering strategy for immune repertoire data, specifically whether clonotypes supported by a single read should be removed.

Every patient had bone marrow sampled at the time of active disease. Ficoll-Hypaque density gradient centrifugation was used to isolate the bone marrow mononuclear cells. CD138-negative cells were obtained by negative selection after labeling with CD138 magnetic microbeads on a MACS separator, removing myeloma plasma cells. Flow cytometry with CD138 antibodies on an Attune NxT was used to check how pure the isolated cells were. TRIzol reagent was used to extract total RNA, and a NanoDrop spectrophotometer was used to quantify the extracted RNA. For each patient, the CD138-negative bone marrow sample underwent paired RNA-seq and IR-seq. Results the study describes overall, beyond this receptor: The correlation between IR-seq and RNA-seq shared clonotype proportions was increased by removal of single-read clonotypes. The sorted CD138-negative fraction was composed of a mixed bone marrow immune population rather than of purified T cells. Compared with RNA-seq, IR-seq captured clonotypes at much higher depth and more reliably, and a smaller IR-seq throughput was enough to identify most shared clonotypes. Single-read clonotypes made up roughly 82% of clonotypes but only about 4% of total reads in IR-seq, compared with just under 75% of clonotypes and 35% to 45% of reads in RNA-seq.

Starting from 400 ng RNA, TCR libraries were constructed with the Immunoverse kit using molecular barcoded adaptors that cover the alpha/delta and beta/gamma chains. TCR library preparation used the same RNA that was used for transcriptome sequencing. An Illumina HiSeq 4000 with 2 x 150 cycles was used to sequence the TCR libraries. The study's own analysis went as follows. MiXCR aligned TCR reads to human V, D, J and C references and assembled the aligned reads into CDR3 clonotypes, with quality filtering and error correction included. The tcR package in R was used to analyze clonotype counts and gene usage diversity. Raw mapping reads were checked after the RNA-seq reads had been mapped by STAR aligner version 2.5.3a onto the human GRCh37 genome. To test the effect of sequencing depth on detected clonotypes, IR-seq fastq files were randomly downsampled using Seqtk 1.3. The raw public reads went through TCRdb reprocessing: fastp at Q25, MiXCR clone calling, in-frame beta chains kept. Rows matching on CDR3 protein sequence are summarized as one entry with the most common DNA and genes. It is TCRdb's table, rather than the study itself, that gives the V and J calls and clone size. The sample includes roughly 27,000 distinct CDR3 sequences, with over 13% observed a single time. About 45% of the sample belongs to the ten largest clones.

Deletion took 7 bases off V and 2 bases off J, with a span of 24 bases between the germline ends. From the germline V gene (reference sequence), CDR1 is SEHNR and CDR2 is FQNEAQ. The CDR3 contains 18 residues, cysteine and phenylalanine counted. CDR3 DNA only is kept here, 54 bases in frame from base 1. The sequenced sample consisted of a population of CD138-negative cells sorted from bone marrow. In the paper's terms, the cell subset or site label means: bone marrow mononuclear cells depleted of CD138+ plasma/myeloma cells by negative magnetic selection. The V and J genes are TRBV7-9 and TRBJ2-4; the D call could be TRBD1 or TRBD2, with each sharing 5 bases. The sequence was collected from a donor at least 40 years old with multiple myeloma. Here is the DNA: TGTGCCAGCACCACGATACAGGATTTGGGGGAGTCCAAAAACATTCAGTACTTC. This codes for CASTTIQDLGESKNIQYF.